One sample yielded the 20 T cell receptor beta chains listed below, sequenced in a study of blood T cell repertoires in COVID-19. Clones were read by immunoSEQ multiplex PCR, and TCRdb kept only the in-frame ones, dropping some. The sample has about 350,000 clones; almost 90% are singletons. The specimen sequenced was PBMCs or T cells enriched from blood (not recorded which). These TCRs come from a woman aged 25 to 39 who had been exposed to COVID-19.

The chain carries TRBV27 and TRBJ1-6; D is uncertain. The CDR3 totals 15 residues. The V gene's germline CDR1 is MNHEY and CDR2 SMNVEV (reference sequence). Trimming removed 0 bases from V and 7 bases from J, with 10 bases in between. The CDR3 DNA reads as TGTGCCAGCAGTTTATCGATAGGGAGGAATTCACCCCTCCACTTT. It translates to CASSLSIGRNSPLHF.

V is TRBV30 and J is TRBJ1-3, with 10 positions matching TRBD1. J lost 0 bases, V lost 5 bases, and 22 bases had no gene match. CDR1 GTSNPN and CDR2 SVGIG come from the germline V gene (reference sequence). The CDR3 is 21 amino acids. This CDR3 reads CAWRTGGKFRGPGNSGNTIYF. The CDR3 DNA sequence: TGTGCCTGGCGGACAGGGGGAAAGTTCCGAGGGCCCGGAAACTCTGGAAACACCATATATTTT.

V gene TRBV5-4 combines with J gene TRBJ2-2; the D gene is possibly TRBD1 (6 bases). This CDR3 has 14 amino acids. The ends were cut back, 2 bases at V and 9 bases at J, with 14 bases in the middle. In germline, CDR1 is SGHNT, CDR2 YYREEE (reference sequence). CDR3 nucleotide sequence: TGTGCCAGCAGCTTCGGGCAGGGGAAACGGGAGCTGTTTTTT. Translation: CASSFGQGKRELFF.

V gene TRBV24-1 combines with J gene TRBJ2-2, with TRBD2 matching over 9 bases. The germline CDR1 and CDR2 sequences are KGHDR and SFDVKD. This CDR3 spans 15 amino acids. The V segment lost 10 bases and the J segment 0 bases; nucleotides outside the gene matches: 5. CDR3 in DNA: TGTGCCACTGGCGGGAGGGGCCCGAACACCGGGGAGCTGTTTTTT. It translates to CATGGRGPNTGELFF.

In its sample, this clone was seen a few times. V gene TRBV30 combines with J gene TRBJ2-1; 7 nucleotides line up with TRBD1. The CDR3 has 12 residues. V lost 1 base and J lost 8; bases outside the gene matches: 2. Per the germline V gene, CDR1 is GTSNPN and CDR2 is SVGIG (reference sequence). This CDR3 is CAWSEGAHEQFF. The CDR3 DNA is TGTGCCTGGAGTGAGGGGGCCCATGAGCAGTTCTTC.

This sequence joins TRBV2 and TRBJ1-4; 8 bases are a match to TRBD1. Per the germline V gene, CDR1 is SNHLY and CDR2 is FYNNEI. This CDR3 has 18 amino acids. Trimming cost V 6 bases and J 5 bases; bases outside gene matches: 17. In DNA, the CDR3 is TGTGCCAGCAGAGAGAGGACAGGGTCGGCCGAAAGGAATGAAAAACTGTTTTTT. It encodes CASRERTGSAERNEKLFF.

The rearrangement joins TRBV3-1 (or the pseudogene TRBV3-2) to TRBJ2-1, with a weak D call TRBD2 (5 bases). Trimming took 1 base from V and 6 from J, leaving 13 bases between them. This CDR3 comprises 15 residues. Germline loops: CDR1 LGHDT, CDR2 YNNKEL (reference sequence). CDR3 sequence: CASSQAPDFLNEQFF. The CDR3 bases are TGTGCCAGCAGCCAAGCCCCGGACTTCCTCAATGAGCAGTTCTTC.

This sequence joins TRBV19 and TRBJ2-7, with 10 positions matching TRBD1. Germline V lookup: CDR1 LNHDA, CDR2 SQIVND (reference sequence). The CDR3 is 15 residues long. V dropped 4 bases and J dropped 1; count of bases not matched to a gene: 4. The CDR3 loop is CASSTSGQGSYEQYF. The CDR3 DNA is TGTGCCAGTAGTACATCGGGACAGGGGTCCTACGAGCAGTACTTC.

The gene calls are TRBV19 and TRBJ1-5, with 10 bases identical to TRBD1. There are 15 residues in the CDR3. The V gene's germline CDR1 is LNHDA and CDR2 SQIVND (reference sequence). J was trimmed by 5 bases and V by 3 bases; bases with no gene match: 4. CDR3 in amino acids: CASSIGQGVDQPQHF. In nucleotides, the CDR3 is TGTGCCAGTAGTATCGGACAGGGGGTGGATCAGCCCCAGCATTTT. The entire variable domain, with the rest obtained from reference TRBV19 and TRBJ1-5, is as follows: DGGITQSPKYLFRKEGQNVTLSCEQNLNHDAMYWYRQDPGQGLRLIYYSQIVNDFQKGDIAEGYSVSREKKESFPLTVTSAQKNPTAFYLCASSIGQGVDQPQHFGDGTRLSIL.

The chain joins TRBV7-9 to TRBJ2-7; 13 positions match TRBD2. The germline V gene encodes CDR1 SEHNR and CDR2 FQNEAQ (reference sequence). V lost 6 bases and J lost 5; bases outside the gene matches: 4. This CDR3 spans 14 amino acids. The CDR3 loop is CASSRLAGGHEQYF. The CDR3 region has the DNA TGTGCCAGCAGTCGACTAGCGGGAGGCCACGAGCAGTACTTC.

The gene calls are TRBV29-1 and TRBJ2-2; a weak D match, TRBD1 (6 bases). This CDR3 has 14 residues. CDR1 SQVTM and CDR2 ANQGSEA come from the germline V gene. V dropped 5 bases and J dropped 1 base, with 11 bases sitting between them. The CDR3 nucleotides read TGCAGCGTTTCTCCGGGACAGAACACCGGGGAGCTGTTTTTT. Its translation: CSVSPGQNTGELFF.

This clone has just a few counts. The chain uses TRBV27 and TRBJ1-1; possible D gene TRBD1, 6 bases. The CDR3 extends over 15 amino acids. The germline gives CDR1 MNHEY, CDR2 SMNVEV (reference sequence). Trimming cost V 4 bases and J 3 bases, with 15 bases left between them. CDR3 nucleotide sequence: TGTGCCAGCAGTTCCCGACTGGGGGCGCACACTGAAGCTTTCTTT. Amino acid sequence: CASSSRLGAHTEAFF.

The chain links TRBV12-3 or TRBV12-4 to TRBJ2-1, with D perhaps TRBD2 (6 bases). The ends were cut back, 8 bases at V and 7 bases at J, with 12 bases in the middle. This CDR3 spans 12 amino acids. For the CDR3, the DNA is TGTGCCAGCGACGGGGGTGGGAATGAGCAGTTCTTC. Translating gives CASDGGGNEQFF.

The rearrangement links TRBV5-4 to TRBJ1-4; 9 positions agree with TRBD1. The V gene's germline CDR1 is SGHNT and CDR2 YYREEE (reference sequence). This CDR3 has 15 residues. V was clipped by 2 bases and J by 7 bases; unmatched bases: 6. In DNA form, the CDR3 reads TGTGCCAGCAGCTTTGGGACAGGGAGTGGTGAAAAACTGTTTTTT. It codes for CASSFGTGSGEKLFF.

The rearrangement links TRBV7-3 to TRBJ2-1, with TRBD2 matching over 12 bases. Germline CDR1 and CDR2: SGHTA and FQGTGA. The J segment lost 4 bases and the V segment lost 8 bases, leaving 6 bases of the junction unmatched. The CDR3 contains 15 residues. The CDR3 region has the DNA TGTGCCAGCGCGACTAGCGGGAGCGATTACAATGAGCAGTTCTTC. Its protein is CASATSGSDYNEQFF.

The chain has TRBV19 and TRBJ1-5; TRBD1 matches at 9 bases. V was pared by 1 base and J by 9 bases, with 13 bases of the junction left unmatched. The CDR3 contains 17 residues. Germline CDR1 LNHDA, CDR2 SQIVND (reference sequence). The CDR3 region has the DNA TGTGCCAGTAGTATAGGGATGGGGACAGGGACACTGAGGCCCCAGCATTTT. Amino acid sequence: CASSIGMGTGTLRPQHF.

The chain carries TRBV5-1 and TRBJ1-1, with 9 bases aligning to TRBD1. V lost 4 bases and J lost 1; bases outside the gene matches: 14. Germline CDR1 and CDR2: SGHRS and YFSETQ. The CDR3 runs 18 residues. The CDR3 coding sequence is TGCGCCAGCAGCCTGGGGACAGGGAAATGGGGGCAGAACACTGAAGCTTTCTTT. Translated: CASSLGTGKWGQNTEAFF.

V gene TRBV18 combines with J gene TRBJ1-5; 7 nucleotides match TRBD1. Germline V gene lookup returns CDR1 KGHSH and CDR2 LQKENI. The CDR3 has 15 amino acids. Germline trimming cut 0 bases from V and 6 bases from J; bases unmatched to any gene: 5. CDR3 nucleotide sequence: TGTGCCAGCTCACCACCGCCAGGGGGAACTCAGCCCCAGCATTTT. Residues: CASSPPPGGTQPQHF.

The chain is built from TRBV11-2 and TRBJ2-7, with 9 bases identical to TRBD1. J lost 4 bases, V lost 3 bases, and 4 bases had no gene match. This CDR3 is built from 14 residues. Germline V gives CDR1 SGHAT, CDR2 FQNNGV. CDR3 residues: CASSLGQGFYEQYF. DNA of the CDR3: TGTGCCAGCAGCTTGGGACAGGGCTTTTACGAGCAGTACTTC.

A remark on this clone: At one boundary the junction diverges from the germline segment, which might be a read error. This chain joins TRBV7-7 and TRBJ2-1, with D perhaps matching TRBD1 (6 bases). The CDR3 length is 15 residues. Germline CDR1 SSHAT, CDR2 FNYEAQ (reference sequence). CDR3 coding DNA: TGTGCTAGCAGCTTCAGACAGGTCTCCTACAATGAGCAGTTCTTC. Encoded protein: CASSFRQVSYNEQFF.